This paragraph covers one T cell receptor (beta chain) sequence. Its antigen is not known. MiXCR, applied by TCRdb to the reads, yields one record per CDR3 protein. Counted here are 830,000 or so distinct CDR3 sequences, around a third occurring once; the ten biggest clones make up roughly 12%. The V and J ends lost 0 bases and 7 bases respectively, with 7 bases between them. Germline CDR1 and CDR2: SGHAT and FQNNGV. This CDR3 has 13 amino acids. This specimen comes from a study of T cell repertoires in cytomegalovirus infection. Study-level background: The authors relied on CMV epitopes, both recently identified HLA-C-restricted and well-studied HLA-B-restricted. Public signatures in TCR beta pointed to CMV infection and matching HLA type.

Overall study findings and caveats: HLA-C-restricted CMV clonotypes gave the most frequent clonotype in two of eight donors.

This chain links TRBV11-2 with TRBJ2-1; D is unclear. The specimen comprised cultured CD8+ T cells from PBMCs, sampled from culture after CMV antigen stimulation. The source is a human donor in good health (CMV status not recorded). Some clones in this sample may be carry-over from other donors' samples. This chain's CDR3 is CASSLEWVNEQFF. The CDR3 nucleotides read TGTGCCAGCAGCTTAGAGTGGGTGAATGAGCAGTTCTTC.